The 28 T cell receptor beta chains in this list originate from one sample, sequenced in a study of T cell changes during pregnancy in multiple sclerosis. Clones were sequenced by immunoSEQ multiplex PCR, and TCRdb holds only the in-frame ones, with some missing. Of approximately 99,000 clones in the sample, approximately 90% were seen once. The material sequenced was peripheral blood, taken in the second trimester of pregnancy. The receptors here all came from a female donor in good health, enrolled as a control in a pregnancy study.

The J gene is TRBJ1-4, the V gene TRBV10-3, with TRBD1 as a possible D gene (6 bases). CDR3 length equals 16 residues. CDR1 ENHRY and CDR2 SYGVKD come from the germline V gene. Deletions cut 2 bases from V and 8 bases from J, with 18 bases between. This chain's CDR3 is CAISEAISSGVEKLFF. The CDR3 nucleotides are TGTGCCATCAGTGAGGCAATTTCTTCAGGGGTCGAAAAACTGTTTTTT.

The chain combines TRBV11-2 with TRBJ1-3; D might be TRBD1 (5 bases). This CDR3 is built from 14 residues. CDR1 and CDR2 (germline): SGHAT, FQNNGV. The ends were cut back, 4 bases at V and 4 bases at J, with 11 bases in the middle. Here the CDR3 reads CASSSPGRGNTIYF. DNA of the CDR3: TGTGCCAGCAGCTCCCCAGGGAGGGGAAACACCATATATTTT.

The chain has TRBV19 and TRBJ1-5; TRBD1 aligns across 7 bases. Germline V gives CDR1 LNHDA, CDR2 SQIVND (reference sequence). J gave up 4 bases and V 3 bases, and 15 bases lay outside the gene matches. The CDR3 has 18 residues. In DNA, the CDR3 is TGTGCCAGTAGTATCTTCCATACCAATCACAGGGGTAATCAGCCCCAGCATTTT. Protein product: CASSIFHTNHRGNQPQHF.

The chain combines TRBV9 with TRBJ1-1; maybe TRBD1 (6 bases). This CDR3 contains 23 residues. Trimming stripped 0 bases from V and 0 bases from J, with 33 bases between. From germline, CDR1 is SGDLS and CDR2 YYNGEE. The CDR3 region has the DNA TGTGCCAGCAGCGTAGAATCTTTCGACAGGTTATACGGGGTGGGGGCAGTGAACACTGAAGCTTTCTTT. This gives the protein CASSVESFDRLYGVGAVNTEAFF.

The CDR3 DNA reads TGTGCCAGCAGCGAGAAGCGGGCGGGGACTAGGGGCTACACCTTC. The encoded protein is CASSEKRAGTRGYTF. The chain has TRBV7-2 and TRBJ1-2, with a possible D match to TRBD1 (5 bases). Trimming left V 5 bases short and J 8 bases short, with 21 bases between. CDR3 length: 15 residues. The V gene's germline CDR1 is SGHTA and CDR2 FQGNSA.

This clone was picked up one time. The chain joins TRBV5-1 to TRBJ2-7; 9 bases fit TRBD2. Germline V lookup: CDR1 SGHRS, CDR2 YFSETQ. CDR3 length: 14 amino acids. Trimming took 0 bases from V and 4 from J; bases not matched to a gene: 2. CDR3 sequence (DNA): TGCGCCAGCAGCTTGGGACTAGCGGATTACGAGCAGTACTTC. Its protein product is CASSLGLADYEQYF. The whole variable domain, filled in from reference TRBV5-1 and TRBJ2-7, reads KAGVTQTPRYLIKTRGQQVTLSCSPISGHRSVSWYQQTPGQGLQFLFEYFSETQRNKGNFPGRFSGRQFSNSRSEMNVSTLELGDSALYLCASSLGLADYEQYFGPGTRLTVT.

This chain joins TRBV7-9 and TRBJ2-3; 8 nucleotides align to TRBD1. CDR1 and CDR2 (germline): SEHNR, FQNEAQ (reference sequence). Trimming cost V 2 bases and J 5 bases; bases outside gene matches: 9. The CDR3 is made up of 16 amino acids. The CDR3 loop is CASSLWAGGFRDTQYF. CDR3 DNA sequence: TGTGCCAGCAGCTTATGGGCAGGGGGCTTCCGAGATACGCAGTATTTT. Based on the CDR3 plus reference TRBV7-9 and TRBJ2-3, the full variable domain is DTGVSQNPRHKITKRGQNVTFRCDPISEHNRLYWYRQTLGQGPEFLTYFQNEAQLEKSRLLSDRFSAERPKGSFSTLEIQRTEQGDSAMYLCASSLWAGGFRDTQYFGPGTRLTVL.

The V gene is TRBV27, the J gene TRBJ2-7, with 7 bases fitting TRBD1. The germline V gene has CDR1 MNHEY and CDR2 SMNVEV (reference sequence). This CDR3 region has 13 residues. The V gene end was trimmed by 6 bases and the J gene end by 2 bases; junction bases not matched to a gene: 4. Here the CDR3 DNA reads TGTGCCAGCAGCCCGACAGGGACCTACGAGCAGTACTTC. It codes for CASSPTGTYEQYF.

The J gene is TRBJ2-4, the V gene TRBV7-9; a possible D gene is TRBD2 (6 bases). Trimming took off 1 base at V and 0 bases at J, with 10 bases between the two ends. The CDR3 length is 16 residues. CDR1 SEHNR and CDR2 FQNEAQ come from the germline V gene (reference sequence). This chain's CDR3 is CASSLVGGIAKNIQYF. In DNA form, the CDR3 reads TGTGCCAGCAGCTTAGTCGGGGGAATAGCCAAAAACATTCAGTACTTC.

The V and J genes are TRBV19 and TRBJ2-1, with D possibly TRBD2 on 5 matching bases. CDR1 is LNHDA and CDR2 is SQIVND in the germline V gene (reference sequence). This CDR3 comprises 13 residues. Trimming pared 3 bases from V and 4 bases from J, leaving 7 bases between. CDR3 nucleotide sequence: TGTGCCAGTAGTATGGGAGCATACAATGAGCAGTTCTTC. It codes for CASSMGAYNEQFF.

The chain carries TRBV7-4 and TRBJ1-2; 9 nucleotides line up with TRBD1. Germline values: CDR1 SGHVT, CDR2 SQSDAQ. The CDR3 contains 17 residues. V dropped 4 bases and J dropped 0; count of bases not matched to a gene: 9. CDR3 nucleotides: TGTGCCAGCAGCTACGACAGGGGGGGTATTTCTAACTATGGCTACACCTTC. Protein: CASSYDRGGISNYGYTF.

The rearrangement links TRBV9 to TRBJ1-2; 8 bases are a match to TRBD1. The CDR3 sequence is 13 residues long. V lost 6 bases, J lost 4 bases, and 5 bases stayed unmatched. Germline CDR1 is SGDLS and CDR2 is YYNGEE. The CDR3 loop reads CASTDTGGYGYTF. CDR3 nucleotides: TGTGCCAGCACCGACACAGGGGGCTATGGCTACACCTTC.

The chain joins TRBV5-1 to TRBJ1-4, with 7 nucleotides matching TRBD1. CDR1 and CDR2 (germline): SGHRS, YFSETQ. Trimming cost V 4 bases and J 6 bases; bases outside gene matches: 9. This CDR3 has 15 amino acids. The CDR3: CASSPRGDSHEKLFF. CDR3 DNA: TGCGCCAGCAGCCCGAGGGGGGACAGTCATGAAAAACTGTTTTTT.

The chain carries TRBV6-5 and TRBJ1-1, with a possible D match to TRBD1 (5 bases). The V end lost 3 bases, the J end lost 7 bases, and 18 bases lay between the germline ends. Germline V CDR1 and CDR2: MNHEY, SVGAGI. This CDR3 has 15 residues. The CDR3: CASSYSAPQGVEAFF. CDR3 coding DNA: TGTGCCAGCAGTTATTCCGCCCCTCAAGGGGTTGAAGCTTTCTTT.

This sequence joins TRBV7-2 and TRBJ1-6; the match to TRBD1 covers 10 bases. This CDR3 region has 13 residues. Germline lookup yields CDR1 SGHTA and CDR2 FQGNSA. Unmatched junction bases numbered 4, after V lost 0 bases and J lost 17 bases. CDR3 protein: CASSLAPGQGFHF. The CDR3 nucleotides read TGTGCCAGCAGCTTAGCGCCGGGACAGGGGTTCCACTTT.

The chain employs TRBV2 and TRBJ1-1, with a tentative D call TRBD1 (6 bases). Trimming took off 3 bases at V and 4 bases at J, with 24 bases between the two ends. The CDR3 loop spans 18 amino acids. Germline loops: CDR1 SNHLY, CDR2 FYNNEI. In DNA, the CDR3 is TGTGCCAGCAGTGAGCTTGGGGGCTCCGGGGCCCCTGTCACTGAAGCTTTCTTT. It translates to CASSELGGSGAPVTEAFF.

The rearrangement joins TRBV5-6 to TRBJ1-5, with 9 positions matching TRBD1. Germline assignment: CDR1 SGHDT and CDR2 YYEEEE. This CDR3 spans 16 amino acids. V was pared by 4 bases and J by 2 bases, with 7 bases of the junction left unmatched. Written as DNA, the CDR3 is TGTGCCAGCAGCCTGACAGGGGGAATTGGCAATCAGCCCCAGCATTTT. It codes for CASSLTGGIGNQPQHF.

This clone is a singleton in its sample. This chain joins TRBV19 and TRBJ1-5; no reliable D call. Trimming pared 3 bases from V and 3 bases from J, leaving 9 bases between. The CDR3 contains 14 residues. Germline assignment: CDR1 LNHDA and CDR2 SQIVND (reference sequence). The CDR3 reads CASSMRRDNQPQHF. DNA for the CDR3: TGTGCCAGTAGTATGCGGAGAGACAATCAGCCCCAGCATTTT.

The chain couples TRBV28 to TRBJ2-5; no clear D. Trimming left V 2 bases short and J 4 bases short, with 5 bases between. Per the germline V gene, CDR1 is MDHEN and CDR2 is SYDVKM. The CDR3 sequence is 12 residues long. CDR3 amino acids: CASSLQAETQYF. The CDR3 DNA reads TGTGCCAGCAGTTTACAGGCAGAGACCCAGTACTTC.

This sequence joins TRBV5-1 and TRBJ1-6, with D perhaps TRBD1 (5 bases). Germline V gene data show CDR1 as SGHRS and CDR2 as YFSETQ. The V gene lost 0 bases and the J gene lost 7 bases, with 8 bases spanning the gap. This CDR3 spans 14 amino acids. The DNA for the CDR3 is TGCGCCAGCAGCTTGGGACAGACCAATTCACCCCTCCACTTT. Its protein product is CASSLGQTNSPLHF.

The chain combines TRBV5-1 with TRBJ2-5, with D possibly matching TRBD2 (6 bases). This CDR3 is built from 15 residues. V shed 0 bases and J shed 1 base, with 10 bases lying between them. CDR1 and CDR2 (germline): SGHRS, YFSETQ. The CDR3 loop reads CASSLGRGLQETQYF. In nucleotides, the CDR3 is TGCGCCAGCAGCTTGGGGCGGGGTCTCCAAGAGACCCAGTACTTC. The variable domain in full, completed from reference TRBV5-1 and TRBJ2-5, reads KAGVTQTPRYLIKTRGQQVTLSCSPISGHRSVSWYQQTPGQGLQFLFEYFSETQRNKGNFPGRFSGRQFSNSRSEMNVSTLELGDSALYLCASSLGRGLQETQYFGPGTRLLVL.

The chain carries TRBV5-8 and TRBJ1-1; D unclear. The length of the CDR3 is 15 residues. Per the germline V gene, CDR1 is SGHTS and CDR2 is YDEGEE. V was pared by 0 bases and J by 3 bases, with 12 bases between. Here the CDR3 reads CASSLGTSGDTEAFF. The CDR3 DNA reads as TGTGCCAGCAGCTTGGGGACCTCCGGGGACACTGAAGCTTTCTTT.

The chain couples TRBV7-6 to TRBJ1-1; D gene unclear. V was clipped by 3 bases and J by 3 bases, with 8 bases between them. The V gene's germline CDR1 is SGHVS and CDR2 FNYEAQ. This CDR3 contains 13 residues. Here the CDR3 DNA reads TGTGCCAGCAGCTTGGGCGGGGACACTGAAGCTTTCTTT. It encodes CASSLGGDTEAFF.

J is TRBJ2-2 and V is TRBV4-2, with 10 bases lining up with TRBD1. CDR1 is LGHNA, CDR2 YNFKEQ, per germline. The ends lost 6 bases at V and 4 bases at J; junction bases unmatched: 8. The length of the CDR3 is 16 residues. The CDR3 DNA sequence: TGTGCCAGCAGATCCGGGACAGGGGTGGGCACCGGGGAGCTGTTTTTT. This encodes CASRSGTGVGTGELFF.

The rearrangement uses TRBV5-4 and TRBJ2-7, with TRBD1 identical over 9 bases. Germline V CDR1 and CDR2: SGHNT, YYREEE (reference sequence). V shed 4 bases and J 4 bases; nucleotides not matched to a gene: 9. This CDR3 comprises 15 residues. The CDR3 protein is CASSQGQGAGYEQYF. CDR3 DNA: TGTGCCAGCAGCCAGGGACAGGGAGCCGGGTACGAGCAGTACTTC. Full variable domain (rest looked up from reference TRBV5-4 and TRBJ2-7): ETGVTQSPTHLIKTRGQQVTLRCSSQSGHNTVSWYQQALGQGPQFIFQYYREEENGRGNFPPRFSGLQFPNYSSELNVNALELDDSALYLCASSQGQGAGYEQYFGPGTRLTVT.

In nucleotides, the CDR3 is TGCAGTGCTGAGGGAAACTATGGCTACACCTTC. Translated, it gives CSAEGNYGYTF. The chain joins TRBV20-1 to TRBJ1-2; no firm D call. The germline V gene encodes CDR1 DFQATT and CDR2 SNEGSKA (reference sequence). The V end was cut by 5 bases, the J end by 2 bases, with 6 bases between. The CDR3 runs to 11 residues.

This chain links TRBV28 with TRBJ2-7, with 10 bases matching TRBD2. Germline V lookup: CDR1 MDHEN, CDR2 SYDVKM. This CDR3 region has 17 residues. The trim removed 10 bases at V and 5 bases at J, leaving 20 bases unmatched. The CDR3 loop reads CATKPRASGSRWDEQYF. For the CDR3, the DNA is TGTGCCACCAAACCCCGGGCTAGCGGGAGTCGTTGGGACGAGCAGTACTTC.

This chain connects TRBV7-2 to TRBJ1-5; D unclear. Between the trimmed V and J ends, which lost 2 bases and 4 bases, there was a span of 6 bases. The length of the CDR3 is 13 residues. The germline gives CDR1 SGHTA, CDR2 FQGNSA. As DNA, the CDR3 is TGTGCCAGCAGCTTAAGCAAGAATCAGCCCCAGCATTTT. Translating gives CASSLSKNQPQHF.